The 13 T cell receptor beta chains below were found in one sample sequenced in a study of OX40 agonist ivuxolimab in advanced cancers. Preparation of the library involved the immunoSEQ multiplex PCR assay. In TCRdb, the immuneACCESS table is reduced to in-frame sequences with V and J assigned. These tables do not hold every clone; where another copy was compared, an unresolved V gene accounts for under half, and the others remain unexplained. A total of 75,000 to 100,000 clones appear in this sample, under 95% of them only once. 0.71% of the sample rests with the top ten. The sample was CD4+ or CD8+ T cells sorted from blood, taken in a trial of the OX40 agonist ivuxolimab. Receptors originate from an adult with an advanced solid tumor such as melanoma, head and neck, liver or kidney cancer.

The V gene is TRBV5-6, the J gene TRBJ2-3, with a weak D call TRBD2 (5 bases). V lost 4 bases and J 3 bases, leaving 9 bases between the germline ends. CDR1 is SGHDT and CDR2 is YYEEEE in the germline V gene. This CDR3 is built from 13 residues. CDR3 protein: CASSKERTDTQYF. In DNA, the CDR3 is TGTGCCAGCAGCAAGGAGCGGACAGATACGCAGTATTTT.

The chain combines TRBV5-1 with TRBJ2-3; no reliable D call. This CDR3 is built from 15 residues. V shed 9 bases and J shed 0 bases, with 17 bases lying between them. The V gene's germline CDR1 is SGHRS and CDR2 YFSETQ. Written as DNA, the CDR3 is TGCGCCACCTCCGCCAACCCTCTCAGCACAGATACGCAGTATTTT. This sequence encodes CATSANPLSTDTQYF.

This chain uses TRBV27 with TRBJ1-2; D might be TRBD1 (5 bases). CDR1 MNHEY and CDR2 SMNVEV come from the germline V gene (reference sequence). CDR3 length equals 15 residues. Trimming left V 4 bases short and J 8 bases short, with 20 bases between. CDR3 sequence: CASSSWGPLGSGYTF. CDR3 sequence (DNA): TGTGCCAGCAGTTCCTGGGGACCACTAGGCTCCGGCTACACCTTC.

The CDR3 is CASSWGQGQQETQYF. The CDR3 DNA sequence: TGCGCCAGCAGCTGGGGACAGGGACAACAAGAGACCCAGTACTTC. This chain joins TRBV5-1 and TRBJ2-5, with 9 bases fitting TRBD1. Per germline, CDR1 SGHRS and CDR2 YFSETQ. The CDR3 has 15 amino acids. V trimming: 3 bases; J trimming: 2 bases; junction bases outside the gene matches: 5.

The rearrangement links TRBV5-6 to TRBJ2-5; 7 nucleotides align to TRBD1. In germline, CDR1 is SGHDT, CDR2 YYEEEE. Trimming at V came to 5 bases and at J to 3 bases, leaving 4 bases not matched to a gene. The CDR3 totals 13 residues. The CDR3 loop is CASRSTGKETQYF. The CDR3 DNA follows: TGTGCCAGCAGGTCGACAGGGAAAGAGACCCAGTACTTC.

V is TRBV6-1 and J is TRBJ2-7, with D possibly TRBD1 on 5 matching bases. The CDR3 length is 13 residues. Trimming left V 1 base short and J 6 bases short, with 10 bases between. Germline loops: CDR1 MNHNS, CDR2 SASEGT. CDR3 in amino acids: CASSEGRVIEQYF. The CDR3 DNA is TGTGCCAGCAGTGAAGGCAGGGTAATCGAGCAGTACTTC.

The gene calls are TRBV6-6 and TRBJ2-1; D gene ambiguous. CDR3 size: 14 residues. V was pared by 5 bases and J by 7 bases, with 15 bases between. The germline gives CDR1 MNHNY, CDR2 SVGAGI (reference sequence). The CDR3 here is CASSSAGELNEQFF. For the CDR3, the DNA is TGTGCCAGCAGTAGCGCTGGCGAATTGAATGAGCAGTTCTTC.

The sample holds a few counts of this clone. The V gene is TRBV19, the J gene TRBJ1-1; no clear D gene. The CDR3 totals 13 residues. Germline assignment: CDR1 LNHDA and CDR2 SQIVND (reference sequence). V was shortened by 2 bases and J by 1 base, with 5 bases between the two germline ends. CDR3 residues: CASSIRWNTEAFF. DNA for the CDR3: TGTGCCAGTAGTATAAGGTGGAACACTGAAGCTTTCTTT.

CDR3 DNA: TGTGCCAGCAGATCCCTGGACTACGAGCAGTACTTC. Its protein is CASRSLDYEQYF. The chain carries TRBV2 and TRBJ2-7; D unclear. Germline V gene data show CDR1 as SNHLY and CDR2 as FYNNEI. The V and J ends lost 6 bases and 3 bases respectively, with 9 bases between them. This CDR3 has 12 amino acids.

This chain links TRBV18 with TRBJ2-7; a weak D match, TRBD1 (6 bases). Germline-derived CDR1 and CDR2 are KGHSH and LQKENI. The CDR3 loop spans 16 amino acids. Between the trimmed V and J ends, which lost 3 bases and 1 base, there was a span of 16 bases. DNA for the CDR3: TGTGCCAGCTCACCGCTAACAGGGCAGGGTTCCTACGAGCAGTACTTC. Its protein is CASSPLTGQGSYEQYF.

The chain employs TRBV6-5 and TRBJ1-1, with TRBD1 matching 10 bases. The CDR3 spans 15 residues. Germline assignment: CDR1 MNHEY and CDR2 SVGAGI. The ends lost 6 bases at V and 0 bases at J; junction bases unmatched: 4. CDR3 coding DNA: TGTGCCAGCAGGAGACAGGGGGCAGTGAACACTGAAGCTTTCTTT. This codes for CASRRQGAVNTEAFF.

The rearrangement uses TRBV2 and TRBJ2-6; D remains unclear. Trimming took 0 bases from V and 4 from J, leaving 7 bases between them. Looked up from germline, CDR1 is SNHLY and CDR2 is FYNNEI. The CDR3 loop spans 15 amino acids. The CDR3 spells CASSEAGTGANVLTF. The CDR3 bases are TGTGCCAGCAGTGAAGCGGGTACCGGGGCCAACGTCCTGACTTTC.

The rearrangement uses TRBV28 and TRBJ1-5, with 10 bases lining up with TRBD1. Germline trimming cut 2 bases from V and 5 bases from J; bases unmatched to any gene: 12. The CDR3 has 18 residues. Germline CDR1 and CDR2: MDHEN and SYDVKM. CDR3 nucleotide sequence: TGTGCCAGCAGTTTAGGAGTTCGGCAGGGACAGGGGTATCAGCCCCAGCATTTT. Encoded protein: CASSLGVRQGQGYQPQHF.